This is a list of T cell receptor beta chains from one sample in a study of T cell repertoires in cytomegalovirus infection. TCRdb re-analysed the reads in MiXCR, keeping a single row per CDR3 protein. The sample has fewer than 550,000 distinct CDR3 sequences, roughly 31% seen once. Sample: PBMCs. These receptors all come from a human donor in good health (CMV status not recorded). Some clones in this sample may be carry-over from other donors' samples. The CDR3 runs from the conserved cysteine through the conserved F or W. The order of the fields is J gene, V gene, D gene, clone size, CDR3 DNA, CDR3 protein. D genes are given only for firm matches. The size field is filled for only some rows; it gives once, few, many or a size class.

>TRBJ1-5|TRBV20-1|TRBD1|.
TGCAGTGCTAGAGATAACGTGGGAGGGGGCGGTCAGCCCCAGCATTTT
CSARDNVGGGGQPQHF
>TRBJ1-2|TRBV6-6|TRBD1|few
TGTGCCAGCAGTTACTTCACGGGACAGTTTAACTATGGCTACACCTTC
CASSYFTGQFNYGYTF
>TRBJ2-3|TRBV27|TRBD2|few
TGTGCCAGCAGTTTGCCCGGGAGGACGGGCCCAGATACGCAGTATTTT
CASSLPGRTGPDTQYF
>TRBJ2-1|TRBV12-3/TRBV12-4|.|few
TGTGCCAGCAGTTGGGATTCCAATGAGCAGTTCTTC
CASSWDSNEQFF
>TRBJ2-1|TRBV5-4|.|few
TGTGCCAGCAGCTCCACTGGTGGCCTTGAGCAGTTCTTC
CASSSTGGLEQFF
>TRBJ1-6|TRBV20-1|.|.
TGCAGTGCCAGTTCGCGGACGGGAAATTCACCCCTCCACTTT
CSASSRTGNSPLHF
>TRBJ1-2|TRBV25-1|.|.
TGTGCCAGCAGTGATGCCGGGGCAGGACCTCATAACTATGGCTACACCTTC
CASSDAGAGPHNYGYTF
>TRBJ2-7|TRBV29-1|.|.
TGCAGCGTTGCCATCGACTATTCCTACGAGCAGTACTTC
CSVAIDYSYEQYF
>TRBJ1-6|TRBV6-5|.|.
TGTGCCAGCAGTTACTTGCCAGGCAATTCACCCCTCCACTTT
CASSYLPGNSPLHF
>TRBJ2-5|TRBV19|.|.
TGTGCCAGTAACATGGGGGACATACAAGAGACCCAGTACTTC
CASNMGDIQETQYF
>TRBJ2-7|TRBV5-4|.|.
TGTGCCAGCAGCGCCTGGGGGTCGCACGAGCAGTACTTC
CASSAWGSHEQYF
>TRBJ2-7|TRBV7-6|TRBD1|.
TGTGCCAGCAGCTCAGGACAGGGGGCGTGGTACGAGCAGCACTTC
CASSSGQGAWYEQHF
>TRBJ1-1|TRBV25-1|.|few
TGTGCCAGCAGTGAAATGGGGATAGCTGAAGCTTTCTTT
CASSEMGIAEAFF
>TRBJ1-5|TRBV7-2|TRBD1|once
TGTGCCAGCAGCCCAGATGGGACAGGGGGCAATCAGCCCCAGCATTTT
CASSPDGTGGNQPQHF
>TRBJ2-7|TRBV20-1|.|.
TGCAGTGCTAGATCCACGGGGGAGCTCTCCTACGAGCAGTACTTC
CSARSTGELSYEQYF
>TRBJ1-6|TRBV10-1|TRBD1|.
TGCGCCAGCAGCCGGGACAGAAATAATTCACCCCTCCACTTT
CASSRDRNNSPLHF
>TRBJ2-4|TRBV7-2|.|many
TGTGCCAGCAGCTTAAAGGCTGGGACAAACATTCAGTACTTC
CASSLKAGTNIQYF
>TRBJ1-1|TRBV20-1|TRBD1|.
TGCAGTGCTAGGTCCCGGGACAGGAGTAACACTGAAGCTTTCTTT
CSARSRDRSNTEAFF
>TRBJ1-1|TRBV5-1|.|few
TGCGCCAGCAGCTTGGACACAACTAACACTGAAGCTTTCTTT
CASSLDTTNTEAFF
>TRBJ1-6|TRBV11-2|.|many
TGTGCCAGCAGCCCAGGAGCGGGACGGCTAAATTCACCCCTCCACTTT
CASSPGAGRLNSPLHF
>TRBJ1-5|TRBV20-1|TRBD1|.
TGCAGTGCAAGAGGGACAGGCGACTATAGCAATCAGCCCCAGCATTTT
CSARGTGDYSNQPQHF
>TRBJ1-1|TRBV12-5|TRBD1|.
TGTGCTAGTGGTTTGGTATTGGGCAGGGGGAAATCTGAAGCTTTCTTT
CASGLVLGRGKSEAFF
>TRBJ1-5|TRBV29-1|.|.
TGCAGCGTTGTGTTTGGCCTCTCGGGCAATCAGCCCCAGCATTTT
CSVVFGLSGNQPQHF
>TRBJ2-3|TRBV2|.|.
TGTGCCAGCAGTGAATTGAGGGGTCGCACAGATACGCAGTATTTT
CASSELRGRTDTQYF
>TRBJ2-5|TRBV5-4|.|.
TGTGCCAGCAGTGCTCAGGGTGAAGAGACCCAGTACTTC
CASSAQGEETQYF
>TRBJ2-5|TRBV2|.|.
TGTGCCAGCAGTGAAGGGGGCCTTGAGACCCAGTACTTC
CASSEGGLETQYF
>TRBJ2-7|TRBV2|.|.
TGTGCCAGCAGTGAAAACAGCTCCTACGAGCAGTACTTC
CASSENSSYEQYF
>TRBJ2-5|TRBV20-1|TRBD2|.
TGCAGTGCTAGAGGACTAGCGGGGGGGGAAGAGACCCAGTACTTC
CSARGLAGGEETQYF
>TRBJ2-7|TRBV7-2|TRBD2|many
TGTGCCAGCAGCCTCCCCTCGGGGGGTGGTACCTACGAGCAGTACTTC
CASSLPSGGGTYEQYF